This T cell receptor beta chain derives from a study of blood T cell repertoires in COVID-19. Across the whole study: Samples representing acute and convalescent COVID-19 were sourced from the United States, Italy and Spain.

The repertoire was sequenced with immunoSEQ multiplex PCR; TCRdb's copy has only in-frame clones and lacks some. This table has around 250,000 clones, 88% appearing once. CDR1 MGHRA and CDR2 YSYEKL come from the germline V gene. The V and J ends lost 2 bases and 2 bases, in that order; junction bases with no gene match: 3. This CDR3 comprises 14 residues. This clone appeared once. This TCR was recovered from a woman in her 40s who had been exposed to COVID-19. The sample consisted of PBMCs or T cells enriched from blood (not recorded which). The chain carries TRBV4-1 and TRBJ2-7; 7 bases agree with TRBD2. The DNA of the CDR3 is TGCGCCAGCAGCCAACCTCGGGGGGCCTACGAGCAGTACTTC. Translated: CASSQPRGAYEQYF.